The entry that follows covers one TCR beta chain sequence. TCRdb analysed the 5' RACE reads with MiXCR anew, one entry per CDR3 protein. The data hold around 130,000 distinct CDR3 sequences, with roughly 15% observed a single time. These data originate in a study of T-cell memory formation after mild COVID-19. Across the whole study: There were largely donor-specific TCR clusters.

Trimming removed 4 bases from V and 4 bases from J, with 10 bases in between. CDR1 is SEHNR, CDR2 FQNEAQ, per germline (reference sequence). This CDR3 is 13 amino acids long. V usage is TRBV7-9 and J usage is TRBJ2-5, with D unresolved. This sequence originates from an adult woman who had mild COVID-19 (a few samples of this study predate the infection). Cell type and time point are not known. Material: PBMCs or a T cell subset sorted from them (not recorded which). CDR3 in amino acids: CASSWGRAETQYF. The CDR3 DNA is TGTGCCAGCAGCTGGGGTCGGGCAGAGACCCAGTACTTC.